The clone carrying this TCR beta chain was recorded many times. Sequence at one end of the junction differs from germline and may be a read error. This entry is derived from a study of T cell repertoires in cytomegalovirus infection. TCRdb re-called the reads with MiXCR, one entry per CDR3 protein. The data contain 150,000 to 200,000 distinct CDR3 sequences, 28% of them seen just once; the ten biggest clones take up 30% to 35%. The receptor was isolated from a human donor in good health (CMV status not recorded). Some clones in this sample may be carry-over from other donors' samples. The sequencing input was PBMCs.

CDR3 region: CASSRGANQPQHF. The DNA for the CDR3 is TGTGCTAGCAGCCGCGGGGCGAATCAGCCCCAGCATTTT. This sequence joins TRBV7-7 and TRBJ1-5; D is perhaps TRBD1 (5 bases). Germline assignment: CDR1 SSHAT and CDR2 FNYEAQ (reference sequence). This CDR3 is built from 13 residues.